Below, one T cell receptor (beta chain) is given with its context. Its antigen is as yet unknown. Molecular barcoded adaptors covering alpha/delta and beta/gamma chains were used on 400 ng RNA. TCRdb itself ran the reads through MiXCR, one entry per CDR3 protein. The table has 40,000 or so distinct CDR3 sequences, 14% seen once. The CDR3 runs to 22 residues. V shed 2 bases and J shed 5 bases, with 35 bases lying between them. The germline V gene has CDR1 SGDLS and CDR2 YYNGEE. This sample is part of a study of read filtering for tumor transcriptome and immune sequencing. In the study overall: Patients were approximately 17 male and some 15 female, mean age 65.9 years, range roughly 47 to 80.

Whole-study findings and limits: Correlation between methods rose after single-read clonotypes were removed. The sorted CD138-negative fraction was a mixed bone marrow immune population, not purified T cells.

Sampling of bone marrow took place during active disease in every patient. Sequencing was carried out using a population of CD138-negative cells sorted from bone marrow. V usage is TRBV9 and J usage is TRBJ2-1; possible D gene TRBD2, 7 bases. This receptor was obtained from a donor at least 40 years old with multiple myeloma. The CDR3 loop reads CASSVAPSGASGPLVSNNEQFF. In DNA, the CDR3 is TGTGCCAGCAGCGTGGCGCCTTCAGGGGCTAGCGGACCCCTTGTCAGTAACAATGAGCAGTTCTTC.